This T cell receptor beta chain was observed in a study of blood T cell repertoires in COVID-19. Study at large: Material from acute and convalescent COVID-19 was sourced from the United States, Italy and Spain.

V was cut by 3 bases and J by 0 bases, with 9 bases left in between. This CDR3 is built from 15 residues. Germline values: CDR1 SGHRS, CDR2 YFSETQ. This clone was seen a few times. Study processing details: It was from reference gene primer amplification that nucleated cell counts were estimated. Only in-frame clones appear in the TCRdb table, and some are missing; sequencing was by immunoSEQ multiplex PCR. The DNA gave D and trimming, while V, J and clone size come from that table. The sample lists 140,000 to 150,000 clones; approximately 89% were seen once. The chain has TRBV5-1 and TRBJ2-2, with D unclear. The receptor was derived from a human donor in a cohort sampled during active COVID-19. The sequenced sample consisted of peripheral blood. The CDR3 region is CASSSSPSNTGELFF. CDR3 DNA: TGCGCCAGCAGCTCTTCTCCCTCGAACACCGGGGAGCTGTTTTTT.